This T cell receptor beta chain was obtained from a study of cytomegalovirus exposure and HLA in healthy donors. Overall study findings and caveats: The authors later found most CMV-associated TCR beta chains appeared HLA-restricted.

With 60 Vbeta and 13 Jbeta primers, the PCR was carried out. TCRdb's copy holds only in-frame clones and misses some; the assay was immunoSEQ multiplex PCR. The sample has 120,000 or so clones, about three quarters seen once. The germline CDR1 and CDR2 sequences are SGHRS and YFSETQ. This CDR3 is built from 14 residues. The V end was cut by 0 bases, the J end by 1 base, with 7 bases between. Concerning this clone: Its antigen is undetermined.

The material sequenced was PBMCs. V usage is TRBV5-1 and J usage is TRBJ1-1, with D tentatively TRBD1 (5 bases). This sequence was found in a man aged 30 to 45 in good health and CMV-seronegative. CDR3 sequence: CASSLDGANTEAFF. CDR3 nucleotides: TGCGCCAGCAGCTTGGATGGGGCGAACACTGAAGCTTTCTTT.